The clone carrying this T cell receptor beta chain turned up a few times. The CDR3 has 14 residues. V lost 1 base and J lost 6, with 12 bases in between. Germline loops: CDR1 SGHRS, CDR2 YFSETQ. The data are from a study of regulatory T cells in long-lasting Graves disease. The time point was: newly diagnosed GD, antithyroid drugs for less than 3 months. PBMC-extracted RNA yielded the TCR library. In Xi'an, China, an endocrinology department was the source of patients. Assembly of TCR beta libraries relied on iRepertoire HTBI primers together with Arm-PCR of CDR3 regions. In TCRdb, the multiplex PCR reads were re-called with MiXCR into one record per CDR3 protein. The table has about 400,000 distinct CDR3 sequences, around 15% seen once. These data are also associated with another study on T cells in Graves' hyperthyroidism and ophthalmopathy.

This sequence joins TRBV5-1 and TRBJ2-3; the D is unclear. The input for sequencing was peripheral blood mononuclear cells (PBMCs), taken at new diagnosis, from a patient treated with antithyroid drugs. The sequence came from a woman aged 18 to 35 with Graves disease. The CDR3 bases are TGCGCCAGCAGCTTGTGGGCTGCAGAGGATACGCAGTATTTT. It translates to CASSLWAAEDTQYF.